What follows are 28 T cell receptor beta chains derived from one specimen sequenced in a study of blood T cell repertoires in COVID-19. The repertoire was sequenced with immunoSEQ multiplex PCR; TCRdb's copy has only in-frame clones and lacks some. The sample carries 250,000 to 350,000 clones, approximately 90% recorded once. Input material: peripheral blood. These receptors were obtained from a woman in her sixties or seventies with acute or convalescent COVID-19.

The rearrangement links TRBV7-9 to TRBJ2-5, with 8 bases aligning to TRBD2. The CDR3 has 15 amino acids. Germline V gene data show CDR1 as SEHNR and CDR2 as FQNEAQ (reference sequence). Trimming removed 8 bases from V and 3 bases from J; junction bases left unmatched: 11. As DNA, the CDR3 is TGTGCCAGCGCACCAGCGGGGGAAATGGAAGAGACCCAGTACTTC. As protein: CASAPAGEMEETQYF.

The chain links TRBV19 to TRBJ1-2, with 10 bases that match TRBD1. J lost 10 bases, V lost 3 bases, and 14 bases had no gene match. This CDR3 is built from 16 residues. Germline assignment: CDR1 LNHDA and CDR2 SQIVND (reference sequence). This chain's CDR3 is CASSMKRQGADFVYTF. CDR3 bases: TGTGCCAGTAGTATGAAGAGACAGGGGGCTGACTTTGTCTACACCTTC.

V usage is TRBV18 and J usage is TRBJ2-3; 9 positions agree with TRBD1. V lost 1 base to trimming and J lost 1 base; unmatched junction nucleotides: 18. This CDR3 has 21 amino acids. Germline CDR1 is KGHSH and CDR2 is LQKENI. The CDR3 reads CASSPLRHRGRLSGGTDTQYF. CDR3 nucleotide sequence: TGTGCCAGCTCACCACTTCGGCACAGGGGGCGCCTAAGTGGGGGCACAGATACGCAGTATTTT.

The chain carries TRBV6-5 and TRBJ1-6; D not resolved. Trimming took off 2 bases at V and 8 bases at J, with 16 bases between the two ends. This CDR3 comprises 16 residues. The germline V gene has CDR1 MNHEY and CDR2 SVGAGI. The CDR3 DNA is TGTGCCAGCAGTTACGTCGGCCCCCGGAGCGATTCACCCCTCCACTTT. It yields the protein CASSYVGPRSDSPLHF.

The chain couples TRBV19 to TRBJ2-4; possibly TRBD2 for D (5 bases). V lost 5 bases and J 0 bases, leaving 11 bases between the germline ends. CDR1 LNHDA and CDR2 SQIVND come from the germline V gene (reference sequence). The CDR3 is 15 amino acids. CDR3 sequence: CASSHRELAKNIQYF. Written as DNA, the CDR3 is TGTGCCAGTAGTCATCGGGAACTAGCCAAAAACATTCAGTACTTC.

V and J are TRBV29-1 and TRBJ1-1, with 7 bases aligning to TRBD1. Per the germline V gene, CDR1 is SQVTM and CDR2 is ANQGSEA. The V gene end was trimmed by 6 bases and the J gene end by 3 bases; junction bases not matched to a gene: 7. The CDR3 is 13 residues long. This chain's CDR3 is CSVSDRVDTEAFF. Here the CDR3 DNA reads TGCAGCGTGAGTGACAGGGTAGACACTGAAGCTTTCTTT. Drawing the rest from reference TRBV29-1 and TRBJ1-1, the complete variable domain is SAVISQKPSRDICQRGTSLTIQCQVDSQVTMMFWYRQQPGQSLTLIATANQGSEATYESGFVIDKFPISRPNLTFSTLTVSNMSPEDSSIYLCSVSDRVDTEAFFGQGTRLTVV.

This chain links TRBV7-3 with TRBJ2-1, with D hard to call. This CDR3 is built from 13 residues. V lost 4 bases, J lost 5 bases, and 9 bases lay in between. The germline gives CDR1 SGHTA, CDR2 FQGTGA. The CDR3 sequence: CASSYDKDNEQFF. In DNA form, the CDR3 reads TGTGCCAGCAGCTACGACAAAGACAATGAGCAGTTCTTC.

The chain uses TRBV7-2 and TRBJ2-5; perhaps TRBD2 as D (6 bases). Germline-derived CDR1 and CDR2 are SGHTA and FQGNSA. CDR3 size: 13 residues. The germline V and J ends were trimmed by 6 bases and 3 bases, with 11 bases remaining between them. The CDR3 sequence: CASSHGGEETQYF. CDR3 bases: TGTGCCAGCAGTCACGGAGGGGAAGAGACCCAGTACTTC.

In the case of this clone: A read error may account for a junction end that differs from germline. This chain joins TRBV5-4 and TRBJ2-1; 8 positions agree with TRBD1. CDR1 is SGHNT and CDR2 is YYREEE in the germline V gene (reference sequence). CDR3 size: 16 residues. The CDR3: CTSSSQSGTGYNEQFF. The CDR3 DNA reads TGTACCAGCAGCTCGCAATCCGGGACAGGCTACAATGAGCAGTTCTTC.

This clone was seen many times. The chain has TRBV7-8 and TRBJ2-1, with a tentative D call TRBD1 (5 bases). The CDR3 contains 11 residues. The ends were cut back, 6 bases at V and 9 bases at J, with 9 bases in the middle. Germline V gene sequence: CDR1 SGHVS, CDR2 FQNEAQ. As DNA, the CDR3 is TGTGCCAGCAGATCAGGGTTTGAGCAGTTCTTC. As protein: CASRSGFEQFF.

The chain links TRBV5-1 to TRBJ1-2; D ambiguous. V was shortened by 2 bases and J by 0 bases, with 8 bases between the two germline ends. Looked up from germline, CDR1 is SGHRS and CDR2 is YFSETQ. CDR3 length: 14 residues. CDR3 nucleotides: TGCGCCAGCAGCTTTGACGGGTCTAACTATGGCTACACCTTC. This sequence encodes CASSFDGSNYGYTF. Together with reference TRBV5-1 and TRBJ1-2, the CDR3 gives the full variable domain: KAGVTQTPRYLIKTRGQQVTLSCSPISGHRSVSWYQQTPGQGLQFLFEYFSETQRNKGNFPGRFSGRQFSNSRSEMNVSTLELGDSALYLCASSFDGSNYGYTFGSGTRLTVV.

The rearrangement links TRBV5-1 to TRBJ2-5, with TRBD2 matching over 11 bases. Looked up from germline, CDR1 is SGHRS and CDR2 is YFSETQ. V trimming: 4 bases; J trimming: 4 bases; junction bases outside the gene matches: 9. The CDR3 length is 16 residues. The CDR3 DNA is TGCGCCAGCAGCCTAACAACTAGCGGGGGCGGAGAGACCCAGTACTTC. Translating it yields CASSLTTSGGGETQYF.

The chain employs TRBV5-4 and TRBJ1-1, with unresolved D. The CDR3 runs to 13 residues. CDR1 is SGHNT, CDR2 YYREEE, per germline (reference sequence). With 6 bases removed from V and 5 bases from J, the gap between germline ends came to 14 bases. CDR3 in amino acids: CASNSRARTEAFF. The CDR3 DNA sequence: TGTGCCAGCAACTCCCGTGCGAGAACTGAAGCTTTCTTT.

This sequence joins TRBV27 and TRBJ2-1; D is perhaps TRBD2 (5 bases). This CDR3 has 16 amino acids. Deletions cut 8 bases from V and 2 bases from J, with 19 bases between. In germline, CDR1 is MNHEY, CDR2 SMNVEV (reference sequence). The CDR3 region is CASPAEGSIPYNEQFF. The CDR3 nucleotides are TGTGCCAGCCCTGCAGAGGGAAGTATTCCCTACAATGAGCAGTTCTTC.

The CDR3 DNA sequence: TGTGCCAGCAGCCCCCGGGCGGGGGTTCCTAACACTGAAGCTTTCTTT. Residues: CASSPRAGVPNTEAFF. The chain has TRBV9 and TRBJ1-1, with D possibly TRBD1 on 5 matching bases. CDR3 length: 16 residues. CDR1 and CDR2 from the germline V gene are SGDLS and YYNGEE. Trimming took 4 bases from V and 2 from J, leaving 18 bases between them.

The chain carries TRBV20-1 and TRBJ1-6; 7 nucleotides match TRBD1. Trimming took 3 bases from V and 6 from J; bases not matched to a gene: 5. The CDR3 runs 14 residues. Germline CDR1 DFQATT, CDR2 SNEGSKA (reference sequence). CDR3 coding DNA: TGCAGTGCTAGTAGGGGACAGTTTAATTCACCCCTCCACTTT. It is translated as CSASRGQFNSPLHF.

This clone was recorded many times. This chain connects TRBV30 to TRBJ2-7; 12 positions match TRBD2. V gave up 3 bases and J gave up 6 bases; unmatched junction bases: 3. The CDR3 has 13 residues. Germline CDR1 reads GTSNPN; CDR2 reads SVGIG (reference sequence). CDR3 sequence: CAWRTSGSGEQYF. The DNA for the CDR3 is TGTGCCTGGAGGACTAGCGGGAGTGGCGAGCAGTACTTC. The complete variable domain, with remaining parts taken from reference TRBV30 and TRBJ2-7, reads SQTIHQWPATLVQPVGSPLSLECTVEGTSNPNLYWYRQAAGRGLQLLFYSVGIGQISSEVPQNLSASRPQDRQFILSSKKLLLSDSGFYLCAWRTSGSGEQYFGPGTRLTVT.

Here the CDR3 DNA reads TGTGCCAGCAGCGTTGACAGGGGGACTGGAAACACCATATATTTT. Its translation: CASSVDRGTGNTIYF. The V gene is TRBV9, the J gene TRBJ1-3; 9 bases fit TRBD1. The trim removed 2 bases at V and 2 bases at J, leaving 2 bases unmatched. Germline CDR1 reads SGDLS; CDR2 reads YYNGEE. CDR3 length: 15 amino acids.

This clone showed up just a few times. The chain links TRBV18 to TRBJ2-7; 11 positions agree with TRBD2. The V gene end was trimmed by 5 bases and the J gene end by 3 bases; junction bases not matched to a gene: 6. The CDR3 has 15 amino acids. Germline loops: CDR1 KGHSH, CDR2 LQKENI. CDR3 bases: TGTGCCAGCTCATTAGATCTAGCGGGAGGCTACGAGCAGTACTTC. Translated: CASSLDLAGGYEQYF.

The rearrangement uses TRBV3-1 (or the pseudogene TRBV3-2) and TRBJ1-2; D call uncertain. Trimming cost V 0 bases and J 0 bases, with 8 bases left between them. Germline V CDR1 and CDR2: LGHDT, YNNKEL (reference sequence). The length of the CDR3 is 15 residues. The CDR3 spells CASSQETQTNYGYTF. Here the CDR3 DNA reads TGTGCCAGCAGCCAAGAAACACAGACTAACTATGGCTACACCTTC.

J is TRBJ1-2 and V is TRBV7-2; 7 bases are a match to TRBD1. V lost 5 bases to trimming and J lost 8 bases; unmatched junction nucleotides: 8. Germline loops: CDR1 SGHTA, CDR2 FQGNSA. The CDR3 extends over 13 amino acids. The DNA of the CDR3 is TGTGCCAGCAGCCAAGGAGGGGGCAGGGGCTACACCTTC. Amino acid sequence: CASSQGGGRGYTF.

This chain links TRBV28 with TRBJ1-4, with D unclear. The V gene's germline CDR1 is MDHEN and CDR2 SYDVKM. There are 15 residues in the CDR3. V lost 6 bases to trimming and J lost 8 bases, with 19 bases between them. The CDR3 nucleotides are TGTGCCAGCAGAGATATGGACCCGGGGAAGGAAAAACTGTTTTTT. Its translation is CASRDMDPGKEKLFF. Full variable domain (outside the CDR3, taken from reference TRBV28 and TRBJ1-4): DVKVTQSSRYLVKRTGEKVFLECVQDMDHENMFWYRQDPGLGLRLIYFSYDVKMKEKGDIPEGYSVSREKKERFSLILESASTNQTSMYLCASRDMDPGKEKLFFGSGTQLSVL.

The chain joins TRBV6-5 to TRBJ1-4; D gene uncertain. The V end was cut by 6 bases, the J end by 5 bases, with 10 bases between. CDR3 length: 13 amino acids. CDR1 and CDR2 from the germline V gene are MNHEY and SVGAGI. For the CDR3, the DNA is TGTGCCAGCAGCCTAACGACAAATGAAAAACTGTTTTTT. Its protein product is CASSLTTNEKLFF.

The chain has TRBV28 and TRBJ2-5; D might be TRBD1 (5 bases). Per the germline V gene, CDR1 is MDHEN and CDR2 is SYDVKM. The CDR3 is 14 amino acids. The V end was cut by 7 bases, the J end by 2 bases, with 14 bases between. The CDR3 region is CASTLQDSQETQYF. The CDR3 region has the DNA TGTGCCAGCACCTTACAGGATTCTCAAGAGACCCAGTACTTC.

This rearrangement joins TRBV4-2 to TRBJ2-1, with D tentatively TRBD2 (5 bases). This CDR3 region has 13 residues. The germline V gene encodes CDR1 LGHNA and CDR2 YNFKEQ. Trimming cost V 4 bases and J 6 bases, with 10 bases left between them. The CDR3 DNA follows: TGTGCCAGCAGCCGATTGGGGAGCAATGAGCAGTTCTTC. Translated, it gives CASSRLGSNEQFF.

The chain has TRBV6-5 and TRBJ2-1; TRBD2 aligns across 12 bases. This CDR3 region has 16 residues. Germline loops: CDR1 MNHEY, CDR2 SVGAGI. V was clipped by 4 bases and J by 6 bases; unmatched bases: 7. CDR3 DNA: TGTGCCAGCAGTTTTTTACTAGCGGGGGGCCCCAATGAGCAGTTCTTC. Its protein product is CASSFLLAGGPNEQFF.

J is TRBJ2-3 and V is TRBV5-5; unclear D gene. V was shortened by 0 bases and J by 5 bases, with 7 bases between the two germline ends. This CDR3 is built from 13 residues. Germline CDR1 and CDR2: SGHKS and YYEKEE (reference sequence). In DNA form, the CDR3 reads TGTGCCAGCAGCTTGGTTCGTGTAGATACGCAGTATTTT. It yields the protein CASSLVRVDTQYF.

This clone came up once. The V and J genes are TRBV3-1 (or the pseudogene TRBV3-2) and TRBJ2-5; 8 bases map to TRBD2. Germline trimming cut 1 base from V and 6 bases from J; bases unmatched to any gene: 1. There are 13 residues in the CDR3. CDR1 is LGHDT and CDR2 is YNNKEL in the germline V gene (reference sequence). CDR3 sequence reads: CASSQGGGKTQYF. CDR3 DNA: TGTGCCAGCAGCCAAGGCGGGGGGAAGACCCAGTACTTC.